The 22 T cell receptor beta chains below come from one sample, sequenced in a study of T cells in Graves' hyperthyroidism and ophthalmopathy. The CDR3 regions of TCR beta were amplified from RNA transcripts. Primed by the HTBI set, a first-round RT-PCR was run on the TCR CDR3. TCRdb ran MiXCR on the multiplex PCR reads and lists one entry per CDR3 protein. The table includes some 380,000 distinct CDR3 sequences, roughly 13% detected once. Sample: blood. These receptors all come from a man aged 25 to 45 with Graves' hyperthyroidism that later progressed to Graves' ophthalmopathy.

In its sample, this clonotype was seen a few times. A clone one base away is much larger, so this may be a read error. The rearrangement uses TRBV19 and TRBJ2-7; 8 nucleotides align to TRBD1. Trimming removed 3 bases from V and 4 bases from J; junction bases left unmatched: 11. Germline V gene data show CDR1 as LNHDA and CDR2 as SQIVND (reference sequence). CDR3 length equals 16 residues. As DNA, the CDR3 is TGTGCCAGTAGTATGACCCCAGAACAGGGGGTTTACGAGCAGTACTTC. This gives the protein CASSMTPEQGVYEQYF.

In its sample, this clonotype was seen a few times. CDR3 in DNA: TGTGCCTGGAGTGTAGGTGGAGGGTTCAATTCACCCCTCCACTTT. It codes for CAWSVGGGFNSPLHF. The J gene is TRBJ1-6, the V gene TRBV30; D call uncertain. The V end was cut by 0 bases, the J end by 7 bases, with 13 bases between. This CDR3 is built from 15 residues. The germline V gene has CDR1 GTSNPN and CDR2 SVGIG (reference sequence). Filled out from reference TRBV30 and TRBJ1-6, the complete variable domain reads SQTIHQWPATLVQPVGSPLSLECTVEGTSNPNLYWYRQAAGRGLQLLFYSVGIGQISSEVPQNLSASRPQDRQFILSSKKLLLSDSGFYLCAWSVGGGFNSPLHFGNGTRLTVT.

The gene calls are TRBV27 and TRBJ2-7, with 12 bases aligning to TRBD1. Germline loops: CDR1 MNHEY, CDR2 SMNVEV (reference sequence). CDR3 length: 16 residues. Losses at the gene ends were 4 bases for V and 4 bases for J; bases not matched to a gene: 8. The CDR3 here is CASSSWDRGRHYEQYF. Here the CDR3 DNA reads TGTGCCAGCAGTTCCTGGGACAGGGGGCGTCATTACGAGCAGTACTTC.

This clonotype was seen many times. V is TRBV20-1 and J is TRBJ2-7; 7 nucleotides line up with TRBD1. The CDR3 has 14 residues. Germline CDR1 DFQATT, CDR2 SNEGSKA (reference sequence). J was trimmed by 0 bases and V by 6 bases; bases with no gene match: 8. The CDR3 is CSAPTGTASYEQYF. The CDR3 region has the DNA TGCAGTGCACCCACCGGGACAGCCTCCTACGAGCAGTACTTC.

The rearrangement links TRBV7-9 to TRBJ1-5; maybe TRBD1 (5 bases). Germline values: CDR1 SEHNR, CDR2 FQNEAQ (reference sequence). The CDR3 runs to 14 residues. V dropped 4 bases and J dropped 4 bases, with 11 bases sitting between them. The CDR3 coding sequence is TGTGCCAGCAGCTCGTTCGACAGTAATCAGCCCCAGCATTTT. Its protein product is CASSSFDSNQPQHF.

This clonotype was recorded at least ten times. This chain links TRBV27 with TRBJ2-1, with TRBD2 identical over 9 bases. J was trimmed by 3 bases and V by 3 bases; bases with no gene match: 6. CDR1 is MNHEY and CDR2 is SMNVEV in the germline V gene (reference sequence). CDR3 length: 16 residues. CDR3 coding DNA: TGTGCCAGCAGTTTTCGGCCGACTAGCGGCTACAATGAGCAGTTCTTC. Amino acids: CASSFRPTSGYNEQFF.

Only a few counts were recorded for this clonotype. CDR3 residues: CASSSWDRGLMNTEAFF. In DNA form, the CDR3 reads TGTGCCAGCAGCTCCTGGGACAGGGGGCTGATGAACACTGAAGCTTTCTTT. The genes are TRBV5-6 and TRBJ1-1; TRBD1 matches 12 bases. With V trimmed by 3 bases and J by 0 bases, 6 bases remained unmatched. The V gene's germline CDR1 is SGHDT and CDR2 YYEEEE. The CDR3 has 17 residues.

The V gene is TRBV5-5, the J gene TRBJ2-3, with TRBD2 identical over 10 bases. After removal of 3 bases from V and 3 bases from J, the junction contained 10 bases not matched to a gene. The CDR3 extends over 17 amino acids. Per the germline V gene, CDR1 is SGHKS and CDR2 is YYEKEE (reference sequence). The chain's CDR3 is CASSWSGGALVTDTQYF. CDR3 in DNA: TGTGCCAGCAGCTGGAGCGGGGGGGCCTTGGTTACAGATACGCAGTATTTT. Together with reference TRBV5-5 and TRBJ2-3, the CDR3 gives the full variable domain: DAGVTQSPTHLIKTRGQQVTLRCSPISGHKSVSWYQQVLGQGPQFIFQYYEKEERGRGNFPDRFSARQFPNYSSELNVNALLLGDSALYLCASSWSGGALVTDTQYFGPGTRLTVL.

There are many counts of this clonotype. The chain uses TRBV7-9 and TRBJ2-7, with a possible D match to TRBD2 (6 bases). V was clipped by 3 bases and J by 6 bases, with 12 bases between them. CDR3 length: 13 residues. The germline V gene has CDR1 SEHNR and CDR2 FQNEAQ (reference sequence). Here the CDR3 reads CASSLRGAGEQYF. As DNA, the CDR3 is TGTGCCAGCAGCTTGCGGGGTGCGGGCGAGCAGTACTTC. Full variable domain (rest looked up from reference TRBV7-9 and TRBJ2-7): DTGVSQNPRHKITKRGQNVTFRCDPISEHNRLYWYRQTLGQGPEFLTYFQNEAQLEKSRLLSDRFSAERPKGSFSTLEIQRTEQGDSAMYLCASSLRGAGEQYFGPGTRLTVT.

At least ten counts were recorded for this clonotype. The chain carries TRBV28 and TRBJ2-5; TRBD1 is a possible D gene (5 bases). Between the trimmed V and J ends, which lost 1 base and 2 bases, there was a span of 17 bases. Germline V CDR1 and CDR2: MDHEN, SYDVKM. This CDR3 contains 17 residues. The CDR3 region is CASSLSGLEGNQETQYF. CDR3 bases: TGTGCCAGCAGTTTATCAGGGCTGGAAGGGAATCAAGAGACCCAGTACTTC.

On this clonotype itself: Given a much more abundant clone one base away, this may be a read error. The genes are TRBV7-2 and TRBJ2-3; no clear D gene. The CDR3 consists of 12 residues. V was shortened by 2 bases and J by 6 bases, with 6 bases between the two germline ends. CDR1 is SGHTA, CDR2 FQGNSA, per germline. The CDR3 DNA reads TGTGCCAGCAGCTTATACGGGGATACGCAGTATTTT. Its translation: CASSLYGDTQYF.

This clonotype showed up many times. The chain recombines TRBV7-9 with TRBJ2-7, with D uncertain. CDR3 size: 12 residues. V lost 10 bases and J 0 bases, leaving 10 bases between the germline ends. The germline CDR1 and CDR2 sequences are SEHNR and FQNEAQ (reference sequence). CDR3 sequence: CATDTTSYEQYF. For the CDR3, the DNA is TGTGCCACTGATACGACCTCCTACGAGCAGTACTTC.

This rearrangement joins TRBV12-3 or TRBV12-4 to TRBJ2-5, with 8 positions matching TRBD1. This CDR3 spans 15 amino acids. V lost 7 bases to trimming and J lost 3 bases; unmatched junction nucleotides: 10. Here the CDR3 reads CASKTSLQGEETQYF. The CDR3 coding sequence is TGTGCCAGCAAGACCTCCTTACAGGGGGAAGAGACCCAGTACTTC.

Written as DNA, the CDR3 is TGTGCCAGCAGCTTAATAGCGGGGATTGAGACCCAGTACTTC. Its translation is CASSLIAGIETQYF. The V call is TRBV7-2, the J call TRBJ2-5; 8 nucleotides match TRBD2. Trimming at V came to 2 bases and at J to 5 bases, leaving 4 bases not matched to a gene. Looked up from germline, CDR1 is SGHTA and CDR2 is FQGNSA. The CDR3 consists of 14 residues. The full variable domain, with the rest looked up from reference TRBV7-2 and TRBJ2-5, is GAGVSQSPSNKVTEKGKDVELRCDPISGHTALYWYRQSLGQGLEFLIYFQGNSAPDKSGLPSDRFSAERTGGSVSTLTIQRTQQEDSAVYLCASSLIAGIETQYFGPGTRLLVL.

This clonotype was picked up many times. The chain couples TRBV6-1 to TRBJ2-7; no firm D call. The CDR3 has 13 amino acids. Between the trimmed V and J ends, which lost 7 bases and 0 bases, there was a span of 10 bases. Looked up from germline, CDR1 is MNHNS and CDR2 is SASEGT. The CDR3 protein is CASIGWGSYEQYF. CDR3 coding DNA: TGTGCCAGCATCGGGTGGGGCTCCTACGAGCAGTACTTC.

Here the CDR3 reads CASSYRGDRSNSPLHF. The CDR3 DNA reads TGTGCCAGCAGTTATCGGGGGGACCGCTCTAATTCACCCCTCCACTTT. The V call is TRBV6-1, the J call TRBJ1-6; maybe TRBD1 (5 bases). In germline, CDR1 is MNHNS, CDR2 SASEGT. The CDR3 spans 16 residues. V was shortened by 5 bases and J by 6 bases, with 17 bases between the two germline ends.

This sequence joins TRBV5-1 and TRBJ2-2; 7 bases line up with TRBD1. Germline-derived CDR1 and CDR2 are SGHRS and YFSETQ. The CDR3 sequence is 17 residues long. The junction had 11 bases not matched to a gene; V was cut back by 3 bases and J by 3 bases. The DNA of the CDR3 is TGCGCCAGCAGCTGGCCCCCCGGGACAGTGTACACCGGGGAGCTGTTTTTT. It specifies CASSWPPGTVYTGELFF.

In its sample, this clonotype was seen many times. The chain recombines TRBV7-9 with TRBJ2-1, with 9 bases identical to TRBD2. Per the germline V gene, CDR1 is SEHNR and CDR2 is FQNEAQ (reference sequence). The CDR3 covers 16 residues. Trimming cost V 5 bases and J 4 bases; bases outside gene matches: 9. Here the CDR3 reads CASSLTGAGGYNEQFF. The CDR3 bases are TGTGCCAGCAGCCTAACAGGAGCGGGGGGATACAATGAGCAGTTCTTC.

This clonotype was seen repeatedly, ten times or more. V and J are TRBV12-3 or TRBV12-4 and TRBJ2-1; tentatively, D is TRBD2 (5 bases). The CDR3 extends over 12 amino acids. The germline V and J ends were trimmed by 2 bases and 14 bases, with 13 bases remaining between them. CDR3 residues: CASSLTGPEEFF. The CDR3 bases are TGTGCCAGCAGTTTAACCGGTCCGGAGGAGTTCTTC.

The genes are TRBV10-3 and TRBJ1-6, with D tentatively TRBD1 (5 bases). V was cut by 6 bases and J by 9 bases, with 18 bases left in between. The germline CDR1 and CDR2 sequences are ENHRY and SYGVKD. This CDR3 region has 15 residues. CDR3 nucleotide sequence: TGTGCCATCAGCCCGGAGGGGCAGGGCAGTTCACCCCTCCACTTT. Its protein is CAISPEGQGSSPLHF.

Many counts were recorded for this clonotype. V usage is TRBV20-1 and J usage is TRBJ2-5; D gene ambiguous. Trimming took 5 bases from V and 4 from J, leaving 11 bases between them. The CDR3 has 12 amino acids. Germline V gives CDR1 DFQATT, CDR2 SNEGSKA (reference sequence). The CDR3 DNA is TGCAGTGCTCACGTGGGTCGAGAGACCCAGTACTTC. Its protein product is CSAHVGRETQYF.

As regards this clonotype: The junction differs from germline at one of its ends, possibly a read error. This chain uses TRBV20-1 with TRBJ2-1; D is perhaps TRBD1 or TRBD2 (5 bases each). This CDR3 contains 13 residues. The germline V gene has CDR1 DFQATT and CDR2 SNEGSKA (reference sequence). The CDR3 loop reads CSAAPGTTNAQFF. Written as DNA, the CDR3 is TGCAGTGCTGCACCCGGGACCACCAATGCGCAGTTCTTC.